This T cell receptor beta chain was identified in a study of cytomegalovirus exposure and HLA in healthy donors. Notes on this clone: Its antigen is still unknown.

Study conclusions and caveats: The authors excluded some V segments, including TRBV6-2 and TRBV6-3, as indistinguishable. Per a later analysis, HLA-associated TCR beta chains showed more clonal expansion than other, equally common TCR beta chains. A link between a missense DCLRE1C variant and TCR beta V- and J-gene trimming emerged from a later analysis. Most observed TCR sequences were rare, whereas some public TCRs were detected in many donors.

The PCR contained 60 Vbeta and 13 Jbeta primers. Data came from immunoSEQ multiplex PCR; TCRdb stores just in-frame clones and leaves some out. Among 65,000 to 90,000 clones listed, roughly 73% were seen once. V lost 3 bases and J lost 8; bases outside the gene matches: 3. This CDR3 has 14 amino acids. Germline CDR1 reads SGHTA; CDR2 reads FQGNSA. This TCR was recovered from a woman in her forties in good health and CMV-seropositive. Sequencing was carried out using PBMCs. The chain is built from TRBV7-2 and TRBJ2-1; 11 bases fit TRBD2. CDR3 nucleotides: TGTGCCAGCAGCTTTAGCGGGGGGGCCTATGAGCAGTTCTTC. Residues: CASSFSGGAYEQFF.